This TCR beta chain was identified during a study of T cells after yellow fever vaccination (dated by TCRdb to between 2018 and 2020). Background on the whole study: Libraries from fractions with low cell numbers were prepared with the SMART-Seq v4 Ultra Low Input RNA kit. To track T-cell clones before and after primary and booster YFV17D yellow fever vaccination, bulk TCR alpha and beta repertoires were sequenced longitudinally. Two healthy male donors made up the cohort, one aged 18 to 29 years and the other aged 30 to 39 years. Bulk PBMC replicates and cell subsets were isolated from blood drawn at multiple timepoints before and after both primary and secondary immunization. The paper as a whole reports these results and caveats: Because the study included only two donors, the extent to which the findings can be generalized is limited. The secondary T-cell response was weaker than the primary response but faster, peaking on day 5 instead of day 15. A small fraction of clonotypes showed up in both the CD4 and CD8 compartments, probably as a result of convergent recombination. Most clones expanded after primary vaccination were re-detected after the booster (about 95% of CD4 and around 86% of CD8), suggesting broad memory maintenance. Computational filtering was needed because FACS-sorted repertoires could contain abundant contaminating clonotypes from the bulk population.

This clonotype was picked up many times. The antigen this receptor binds is unknown. Base quality data are lacking; no much larger clone is found one base away. TCR cDNA was synthesized by 5'RACE template switching, which introduced a universal primer site and unique molecular identifiers. cDNA synthesis was primed from both the TCR alpha and TCR beta constant segments. Libraries were amplified in two PCR steps, with sample barcodes and sequencing adapters added in the second step. Sequencing of libraries was performed on Illumina HiSeq 2500 (2x100 bp) or NovaSeq (2x150 bp). The study's own analysis went as follows. MIGEC was used to demultiplex reads and collapse the reads into UMI consensus sequences, and MiXCR was used for V(D)J alignment. Clonotypes responding to the vaccine were identified with edgeR on replicate PBMC samples, with the criteria of FDR below 0.01 and a log2 fold change above 5 up to day 15. Each bulk clonotype received a CD4 or CD8 identity based on whether the sequenced CD4 or CD8 repertoire contained that clonotype at higher abundance. The public sequencing data were trimmed at Q25 with fastp and processed into clonotypes with MiXCR by TCRdb, which kept only in-frame beta chains. All rows with the same CDR3 protein become a single entry with the most common DNA and genes. TCRdb assigned the V and J calls; the authors' analysis was not used. The sample table contains 100,000 to 150,000 distinct CDR3 sequences; only one count was recorded for 6.5% to 8% of them. The top ten clonotypes cover approximately 2.7% of the sample.

This sample's treatment or condition label indicates: live attenuated yellow fever vaccine strain. A standard Ficoll-Paque protocol was used to isolate PBMCs from peripheral blood. Dynabeads CD4 and CD8 positive selection kits were used to isolate CD4 and CD8 T-cell fractions. RNA was extracted with TriZol from bulk PBMCs, CD4 and CD8 fractions, and dextramer-positive and dextramer-negative fractions. The CDR3 covers 13 residues, taking in both the cysteine and the phenylalanine. Solely the CDR3 DNA is kept, with 39 bases framed from the first base. CDR1 and CDR2 were assigned from the germline V gene as KGHDR and SFDVKD. Cut back by 12 bases and 3 bases, the V and J ends lie 13 bases apart.

The sample consisted of CD4+ T cells sorted from PBMCs, taken more than 8 days after the first yellow fever vaccination. The sequence is built from TRBV24-1 and TRBJ2-2, with a tentative D gene TRBD1 over 6 matching bases. The clonotype originates from a man younger than 35 who received the YFV17D yellow fever vaccine. The CDR3 is CAAGRTDTGELFF. The bases are TGTGCCGCTGGGCGGACAGACACCGGGGAGCTGTTTTTT.